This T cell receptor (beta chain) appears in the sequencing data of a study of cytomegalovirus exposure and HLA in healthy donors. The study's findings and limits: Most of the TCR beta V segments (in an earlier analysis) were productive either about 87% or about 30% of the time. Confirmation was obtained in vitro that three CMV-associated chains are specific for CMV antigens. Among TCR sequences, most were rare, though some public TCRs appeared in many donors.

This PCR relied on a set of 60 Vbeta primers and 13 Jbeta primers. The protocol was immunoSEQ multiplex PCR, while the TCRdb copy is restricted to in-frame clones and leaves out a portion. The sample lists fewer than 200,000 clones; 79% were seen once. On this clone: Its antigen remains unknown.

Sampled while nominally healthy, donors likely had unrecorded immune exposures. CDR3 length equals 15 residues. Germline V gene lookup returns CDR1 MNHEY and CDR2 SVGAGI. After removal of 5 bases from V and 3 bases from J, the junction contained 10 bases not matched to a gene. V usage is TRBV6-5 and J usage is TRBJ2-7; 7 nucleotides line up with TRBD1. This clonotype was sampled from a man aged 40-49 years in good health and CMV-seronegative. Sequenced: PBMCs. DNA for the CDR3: TGTGCCAGCAGTCCATACCGGACAGGCAACTACGAGCAGTACTTC. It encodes CASSPYRTGNYEQYF.